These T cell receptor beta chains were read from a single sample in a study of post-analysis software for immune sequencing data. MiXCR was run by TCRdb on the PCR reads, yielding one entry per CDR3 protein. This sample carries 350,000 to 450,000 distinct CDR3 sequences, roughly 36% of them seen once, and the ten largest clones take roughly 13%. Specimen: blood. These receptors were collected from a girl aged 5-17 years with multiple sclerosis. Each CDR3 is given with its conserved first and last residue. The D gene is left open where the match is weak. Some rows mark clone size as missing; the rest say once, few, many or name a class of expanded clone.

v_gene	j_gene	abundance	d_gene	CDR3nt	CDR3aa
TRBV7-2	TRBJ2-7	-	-	TGTGCCAGCAGCTTAGAGGTGGGAGGTTACGAGCAGTACTTC	CASSLEVGGYEQYF
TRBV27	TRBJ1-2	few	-	TGTGCCAGCAGTTTAGGACGGTTCTATGGCTACACCTTC	CASSLGRFYGYTF
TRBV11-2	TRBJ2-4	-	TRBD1	TGTGCCAGCAGCCTCCGACAGGGGGCGGGTGAGCAGTACTTC	CASSLRQGAGEQYF
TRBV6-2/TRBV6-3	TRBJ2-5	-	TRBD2	TGTGCCAGCAGTAGGGGACTAGCGGCGGAGCAGTACTTC	CASSRGLAAEQYF
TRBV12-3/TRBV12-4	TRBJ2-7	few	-	TGTGCCAGCAGCTCCTCGAGGCGCTCCTACGAGCAGTACTTC	CASSSSRRSYEQYF
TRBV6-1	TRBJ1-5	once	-	TGTGCCAGCAGTGAACTTTATGGGTCAGATGGGGGTCAGCCCCAGCATTTT	CASSELYGSDGGQPQHF
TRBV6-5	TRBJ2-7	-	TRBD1	TGTGTCAGCAGTGGCGCAGGGGGAGACGAGCAGTACTTC	CVSSGAGGDEQYF
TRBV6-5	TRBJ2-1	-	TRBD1	TGTGCCAGCAGATCTTTGGGGACAGGGGCCACCTACGAGCAGTTCTTC	CASRSLGTGATYEQFF
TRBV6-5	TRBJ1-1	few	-	TGTGCCAGCAGTTGGAGGGCTGAAGCTTTCTTT	CASSWRAEAFF
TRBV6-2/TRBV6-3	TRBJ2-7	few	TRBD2	TGTGCCAGCAGTCCGGGGGGGTACCCAACCTACGAGCAGTACTTC	CASSPGGYPTYEQYF
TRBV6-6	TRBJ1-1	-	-	TGTGCCAGCAGTTACCCGACAGAAAACACTGAAGCTTTCTTT	CASSYPTENTEAFF
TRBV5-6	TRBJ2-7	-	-	TGTGACAGCAGCCTACAGGGAGGTGGTTACGAGCAGTACTTC	CDSSLQGGGYEQYF
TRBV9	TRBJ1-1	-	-	TGTGCCAGCAGCTTAAAGTTGAACACTGAAGCTTTCTTT	CASSLKLNTEAFF
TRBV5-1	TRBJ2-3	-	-	TGCGCCAGCGAAGGGACGGCAGATACGCAGTATTTT	CASEGTADTQYF
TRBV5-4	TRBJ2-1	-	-	TGTGCCAGCAGCTTGATGACGGGGAGCTCCTACAATGAGCAGTTCTTC	CASSLMTGSSYNEQFF
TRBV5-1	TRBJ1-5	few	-	TGCGCCCCCGGGGGGGTCCCACGAGGTCAGCCCCAGCATTTT	CAPGGVPRGQPQHF
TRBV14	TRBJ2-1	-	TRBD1	TGTGCCAGCAGCCAAAGACAGGGGTACAATGAGCAGTTCTTC	CASSQRQGYNEQFF
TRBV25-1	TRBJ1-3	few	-	TGTGCCAGCAGTCGGCCGGGACCGAGCTCTGGAAACACCATATATTTT	CASSRPGPSSGNTIYF
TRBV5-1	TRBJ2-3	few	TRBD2	TGCGCCAGCAGCCCCCCGGCGGTAGCGGGGGCAGATACGCAGTATTTT	CASSPPAVAGADTQYF
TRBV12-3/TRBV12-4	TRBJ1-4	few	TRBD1	TGTGCCAGCAGTTCGACAGGGGGGTCTAATGAAAAACTGTTTTTT	CASSSTGGSNEKLFF
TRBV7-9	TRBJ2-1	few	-	TGTGCCAGCAGCCCCCGTGTTGAAGTCAATGAGCAGTTCTTC	CASSPRVEVNEQFF
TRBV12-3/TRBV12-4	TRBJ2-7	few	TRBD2	TGTGCCAGCAGTCTCTCTAGCGGGGGGGCCCCCTACGAGCAGTACTTC	CASSLSSGGAPYEQYF
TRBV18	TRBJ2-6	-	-	TGTGCCAGCTTCAGGAGCTCTGGGGCCAACGTCCTGACTTTC	CASFRSSGANVLTF
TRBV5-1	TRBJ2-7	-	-	TGCGCCAGCAAATCGGGGGACGGATCCTACGAGCAGTACTTC	CASKSGDGSYEQYF
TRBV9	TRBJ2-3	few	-	TGTGCCAGCAGCACCTCCCAGCCCCCGGGGCGAAACACAGATACGCAGTATTTT	CASSTSQPPGRNTDTQYF
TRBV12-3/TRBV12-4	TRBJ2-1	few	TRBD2	TGTGCCAGCAGTTTATGGCCTAGCGGGCAGTTCTTC	CASSLWPSGQFF
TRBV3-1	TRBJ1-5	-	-	TGTGCCAGCAGCCAACTAGCAGGGGATCAGCCCCAGCATTTT	CASSQLAGDQPQHF
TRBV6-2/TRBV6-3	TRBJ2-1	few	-	TGTGCCAGCAGTTACTGGCGGGATGTCCCCTACAATGAGCAGTTCTTC	CASSYWRDVPYNEQFF
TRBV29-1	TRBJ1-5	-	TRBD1	TGCAGCGTTGGGGAGGGGGCGAATCAGCCCCAGCATTTT	CSVGEGANQPQHF
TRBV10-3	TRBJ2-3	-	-	TGTGCCATCCAAGCGCCAACTTCAGATACGCAGTATTTT	CAIQAPTSDTQYF
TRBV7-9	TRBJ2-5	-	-	TGTGCCAGCAGCCGCGAGAACCAAGAGACCCAGTACTTC	CASSRENQETQYF
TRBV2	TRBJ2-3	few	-	TGTGCCAGCAGTGTCCAGAGAAAAGTTGGCACAGATACGCAGTATTTT	CASSVQRKVGTDTQYF
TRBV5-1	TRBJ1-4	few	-	TGCGCCAGCAGCTTGGGACAGAACTCTGTTAATGAAAAACTGTTTTTT	CASSLGQNSVNEKLFF
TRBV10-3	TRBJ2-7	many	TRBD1	TGTGCCATCAGGGGCGGGACAGGGCTCGACGAGCAGTACTTC	CAIRGGTGLDEQYF
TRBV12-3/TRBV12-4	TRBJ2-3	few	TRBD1	TGTGCCAGCATCCTGGGGGCAGGGGGAACAGATACGCAGTATTTT	CASILGAGGTDTQYF
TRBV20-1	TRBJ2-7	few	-	TGCAGTGCTCCAGAACAGGGAATCGGCGAGCAGTACTTC	CSAPEQGIGEQYF
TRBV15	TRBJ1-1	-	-	TGTGCCACCAGCAGAGAAGGGACGGTGAACACTGAAGCTTTCTTT	CATSREGTVNTEAFF